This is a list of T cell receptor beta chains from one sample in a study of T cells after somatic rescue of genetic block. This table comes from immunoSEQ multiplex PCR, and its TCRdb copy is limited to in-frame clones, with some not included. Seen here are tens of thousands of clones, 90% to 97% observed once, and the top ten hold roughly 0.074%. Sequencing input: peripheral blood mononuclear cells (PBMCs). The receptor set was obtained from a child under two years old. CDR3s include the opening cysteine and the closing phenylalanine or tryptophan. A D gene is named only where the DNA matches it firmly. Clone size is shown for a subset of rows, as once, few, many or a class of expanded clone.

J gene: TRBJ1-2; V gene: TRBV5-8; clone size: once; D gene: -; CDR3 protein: CASRWAGVNYGYTF; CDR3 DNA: TGTGCCAGCAGATGGGCAGGCGTAAACTATGGCTACACCTTC
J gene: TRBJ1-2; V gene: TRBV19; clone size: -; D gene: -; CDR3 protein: CASSVNYGYTF; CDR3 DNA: TGTGCCAGTAGTGTTAACTATGGCTACACCTTC
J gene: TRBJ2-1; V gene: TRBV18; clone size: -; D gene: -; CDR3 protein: CASSRLNEDTGGEQFF; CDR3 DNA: TGTGCCAGCTCACGACTAAACGAAGACACTGGCGGTGAGCAGTTCTTC
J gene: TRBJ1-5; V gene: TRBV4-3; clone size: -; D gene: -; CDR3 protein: CASSQEGAPSNQPQHF; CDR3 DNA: TGCGCCAGCAGCCAAGAGGGGGCGCCGAGCAATCAGCCCCAGCATTTT
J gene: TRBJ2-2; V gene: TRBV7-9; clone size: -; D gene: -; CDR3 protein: CASSSRRGYGRSTGELFF; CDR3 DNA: TGTGCCAGCAGCTCTCGGAGGGGGTACGGTAGGAGCACCGGGGAGCTGTTTTTT
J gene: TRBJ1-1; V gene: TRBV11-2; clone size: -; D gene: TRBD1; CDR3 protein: CASSASGTGTEAFF; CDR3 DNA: TGTGCCAGCAGCGCGTCCGGGACAGGGACTGAAGCTTTCTTT
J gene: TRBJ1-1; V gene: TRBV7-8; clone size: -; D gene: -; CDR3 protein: CASSLLLRVGNTEAFF; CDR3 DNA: TGTGCCAGCAGCTTATTATTGCGGGTGGGGAACACTGAAGCTTTCTTT
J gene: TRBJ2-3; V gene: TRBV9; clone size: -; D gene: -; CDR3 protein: CASSVEPAFTDTQYF; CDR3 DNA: TGTGCCAGCAGCGTAGAACCGGCTTTCACAGATACGCAGTATTTT
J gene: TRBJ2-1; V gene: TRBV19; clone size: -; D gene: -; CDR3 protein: CASSKHNEQFF; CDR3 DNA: TGTGCCAGTAGTAAACACAATGAGCAGTTCTTC
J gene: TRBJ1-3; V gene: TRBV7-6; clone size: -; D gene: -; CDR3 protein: CASSSSSGNTIYF; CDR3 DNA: TGTGCCAGCAGCTCGAGCTCTGGAAACACCATATATTTT
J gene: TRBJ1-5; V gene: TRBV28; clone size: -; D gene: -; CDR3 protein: CATYHIDRNSNQPQHF; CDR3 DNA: TGTGCCACCTACCATATTGACAGAAATAGCAATCAGCCCCAGCATTTT
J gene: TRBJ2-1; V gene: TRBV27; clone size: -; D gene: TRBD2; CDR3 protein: CASRPGHFKTSGRYRSYNEQFF; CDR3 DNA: TGTGCCAGCAGACCGGGACACTTTAAGACTAGCGGGAGGTACCGCTCCTACAATGAGCAGTTCTTC
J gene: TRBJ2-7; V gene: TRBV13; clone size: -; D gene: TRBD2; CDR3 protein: CASSLRGSGSYEQYF; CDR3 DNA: TGTGCCAGCAGCTTAAGGGGTAGCGGGAGCTACGAGCAGTACTTC
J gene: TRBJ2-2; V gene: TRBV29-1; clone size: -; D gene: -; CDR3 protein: CSVETELHLGELFF; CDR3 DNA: TGTAGCGTTGAGACAGAGCTTCACCTTGGGGAGCTGTTTTTT
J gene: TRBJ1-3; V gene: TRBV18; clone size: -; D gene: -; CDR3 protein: CASSPRQVGNTIYF; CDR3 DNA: TGTGCCAGCTCACCACGACAGGTTGGAAACACCATATATTTT
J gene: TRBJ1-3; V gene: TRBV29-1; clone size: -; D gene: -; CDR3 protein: CSVERGTGNTIYF; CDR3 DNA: TGCAGCGTTGAACGAGGAACTGGAAACACCATATATTTT
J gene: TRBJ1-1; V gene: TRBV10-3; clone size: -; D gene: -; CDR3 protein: CAISESGTALEAFF; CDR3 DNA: TGTGCCATCAGTGAGTCCGGGACTGCCCTTGAAGCTTTCTTT
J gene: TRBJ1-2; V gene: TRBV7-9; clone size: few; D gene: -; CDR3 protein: CASSLDGVGYTF; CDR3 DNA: TGTGCCAGCAGCTTAGATGGGGTGGGCTACACCTTC
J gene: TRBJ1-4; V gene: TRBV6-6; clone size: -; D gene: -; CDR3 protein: CASSHSSGTTNEKLFF; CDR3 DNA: TGTGCCAGCAGCCATAGCTCCGGTACCACTAATGAAAAACTGTTTTTT
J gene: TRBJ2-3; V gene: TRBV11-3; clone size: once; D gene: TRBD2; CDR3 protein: CASSPSGTSGRDTQYF; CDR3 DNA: TGTGCCAGCAGCCCCTCCGGAACTAGCGGGAGGGATACGCAGTATTTT
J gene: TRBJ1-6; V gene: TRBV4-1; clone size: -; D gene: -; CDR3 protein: CASSPQGIGSPLHF; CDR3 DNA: TGCGCCAGCAGCCCACAGGGCATAGGATCACCCCTCCACTTT